A selection of T cell receptor beta chains follows, all from one sample in a study of blood T cell repertoires in COVID-19. The method was immunoSEQ multiplex PCR; TCRdb's version includes in-frame clones alone and lacks a portion of them. The sample records approximately 59,000 clones, 81% being singletons. Material: peripheral blood. All receptors derive from a man aged 80 or over with acute or convalescent COVID-19. CDR3s include the opening cysteine and the closing phenylalanine or tryptophan. A D gene is named only where the DNA matches it firmly. Clone size is given for some rows only: seen once, a few or many times, or a class if the clone is expanded.

CASSPPPPGGYQPQHF TGCGCCAGCAGCCCTCCACCCCCCGGGGGGTATCAGCCCCAGCATTTT TRBJ1-5 TRBV4-1 . .
CASSEDSNLVGYTF TGTGCCAGCAGCGAAGACAGCAATTTGGTCGGCTACACCTTC TRBJ1-2 TRBV7-3 . .
CASTPARTGTGEQYF TGTGCCAGCACCCCCGCACGGACAGGGACAGGGGAGCAGTACTTC TRBJ2-7 TRBV7-2 . TRBD1
CASSPPGLGNYGYTF TGTGCCAGCAGCCCTCCGGGACTAGGAAACTATGGCTACACCTTC TRBJ1-2 TRBV7-2 few .
CASSRLAAGELFF TGTGCCAGCAGTAGACTAGCGGCCGGGGAGCTGTTTTTT TRBJ2-2 TRBV25-1 . TRBD2
CASSVGGQGARSFWQPQHF TGTGCCAGCAGTGTGGGAGGACAGGGGGCGCGGAGCTTCTGGCAGCCCCAGCATTTT TRBJ1-5 TRBV6-1 . TRBD1
CASSPAGGLAEEQFF TGTGCCAGCAGCCCCGCGGGGGGACTAGCAGAAGAGCAGTTCTTC TRBJ2-1 TRBV11-2 once TRBD2
CASSTRTGFTYNEQFF TGTGCCAGCAGCACGAGAACAGGGTTTACCTACAATGAGCAGTTCTTC TRBJ2-1 TRBV7-2 . .
CATKLGQISEQYF TGTGCCACTAAACTTGGACAGATCTCCGAGCAGTACTTC TRBJ2-7 TRBV28 . .
CATLAPTTDTQYF TGTGCCACGCTAGCTCCGACCACAGATACGCAGTATTTT TRBJ2-3 TRBV10-3 once .
CASSGSGYTQYF TGTGCCAGCAGCGGTAGCGGTTATACGCAGTATTTT TRBJ2-3 TRBV9 . .
CASSLEARGSSYEQYF TGTGCCAGCAGCTTAGAGGCCAGGGGGAGCTCCTACGAGCAGTACTTC TRBJ2-7 TRBV7-2 few TRBD1
CASSLERGGASRETQYF TGTGCCAGCAGCTTAGAACGGGGAGGGGCTTCGCGGGAGACCCAGTACTTC TRBJ2-5 TRBV11-3 . TRBD2
CASSSGLPWVSGNTIYF TGTGCCAGCAGCTCGGGACTCCCGTGGGTCTCTGGAAACACCATATATTTT TRBJ1-3 TRBV13 . .
CASSSLTGTGYTF TGTGCCAGCAGTTCCTTGACAGGGACTGGCTACACCTTC TRBJ1-2 TRBV28 . TRBD1
CASSQVGGELFF TGTGCCAGCAGCCAGGTGGGCGGGGAGCTGTTTTTT TRBJ2-2 TRBV5-4 . .
CATSDYNRGTGELFF TGTGCCACCAGTGATTACAACAGGGGAACCGGGGAGCTGTTTTTT TRBJ2-2 TRBV24-1 . TRBD1
CASSQDSGLAGGGEQFF TGTGCCAGCAGCCAAGATTCGGGACTAGCGGGGGGAGGAGAGCAGTTCTTC TRBJ2-1 TRBV3-1/TRBV3-2 . TRBD2
CASSTGQGTAEAFF TGTGCCAGTAGTACAGGACAGGGGACCGCTGAAGCTTTCTTT TRBJ1-1 TRBV19 few TRBD1
CASSAGGYEQYF TGTGCCAGCAGTGCGGGAGGCTACGAGCAGTACTTC TRBJ2-7 TRBV28 . TRBD2
CASSLLWTGGSKNIQYF TGTGCCAGCAGCCTATTATGGACAGGGGGGTCCAAAAACATTCAGTACTTC TRBJ2-4 TRBV7-8 . TRBD1
CASRTGTNTGELFF TGTGCCAGCAGGACAGGGACTAACACCGGGGAGCTGTTTTTT TRBJ2-2 TRBV2 . .
CSVGSGGNEQFF TGCAGCGTGGGATCAGGGGGAAATGAGCAGTTCTTC TRBJ2-1 TRBV29-1 few TRBD1
CASSPDGRHSPLHF TGTGCCAGCTCACCTGACGGGAGGCATTCACCCCTCCACTTT TRBJ1-6 TRBV18 . .
CASSNEDRGPGYYTF TGTGCCAGTAGTAACGAGGACAGGGGGCCCGGATACTACACCTTC TRBJ1-2 TRBV19 . TRBD1
CASSLDRYEQYF TGTGCCAGCAGTTTGGACAGGTACGAGCAGTACTTC TRBJ2-7 TRBV12-3/TRBV12-4 . TRBD1
CASSFSGGDDEQFF TGTGCCAGCAGCTTCAGCGGGGGGGACGATGAGCAGTTCTTC TRBJ2-1 TRBV5-5 . TRBD2
CASTRRGAGEQFF TGTGCCAGCACCAGGCGGGGGGCAGGTGAGCAGTTCTTC TRBJ2-1 TRBV6-5 few TRBD2
CASSHVRTGATYEQYF TGTGCCAGCAGTCACGTTAGGACAGGGGCGACCTACGAGCAGTACTTC TRBJ2-7 TRBV2 . TRBD1
CASSFHSGGAVSGELFF TGTGCCAGCAGTTTCCATAGCGGGGGGGCCGTATCCGGGGAGCTGTTTTTT TRBJ2-2 TRBV28 . TRBD2
CASSWGGGSYEQYF TGTGCCAGCTCCTGGGGCGGGGGGTCCTACGAGCAGTACTTC TRBJ2-7 TRBV2 . TRBD2
CASSLQGGEGSYEQYF TGTGCCAGCAGCCTACAAGGGGGGGAGGGCTCCTACGAGCAGTACTTC TRBJ2-7 TRBV7-2 . .
CASSLGASGNTGELFF TGTGCCAGCAGCTTAGGTGCTAGCGGGAACACCGGGGAGCTGTTTTTT TRBJ2-2 TRBV7-8 . TRBD2
CARPFAANYGYTF TGTGCCAGGCCCTTTGCAGCTAACTATGGCTACACCTTC TRBJ1-2 TRBV28 . .
CASMRGLAGEGAGELFF TGTGCCAGCATGAGGGGACTAGCGGGAGAGGGGGCCGGGGAGCTGTTTTTT TRBJ2-2 TRBV2 . TRBD2
CASSGQGSFSSLYEQYF TGTGCCAGCAGCGGACAGGGTTCCTTTAGTTCCCTCTACGAGCAGTACTTC TRBJ2-7 TRBV28 . TRBD1
CASTPRTGSHYPETQYF TGTGCCAGTACCCCGCGGACAGGGAGCCACTACCCAGAGACCCAGTACTTC TRBJ2-5 TRBV19 . TRBD1
CASSFATGAAYEQYF TGTGCCAGCAGTTTCGCGACAGGGGCCGCTTACGAGCAGTACTTC TRBJ2-7 TRBV27 . TRBD1
CATSSTSGLYNEQFF TGTGCCACCAGTTCGACTAGCGGGCTCTACAATGAGCAGTTCTTC TRBJ2-1 TRBV24-1 . TRBD2
CASSQEGQPPQYF TGCGCCAGCAGCCAAGAGGGCCAGCCCCCTCAGTACTTC TRBJ2-4 TRBV4-1 once .
CASSFQGAGKLFF TGTGCCAGCAGTTTTCAGGGGGCGGGAAAACTGTTTTTT TRBJ1-4 TRBV28 . TRBD1
CASSKGQGVSGELFF TGTGCCAGCAGCAAGGGACAGGGAGTTTCCGGGGAGCTGTTTTTT TRBJ2-2 TRBV5-4 . TRBD1
CASSLVAGQDYEQYF TGTGCCAGCAGCTTAGTAGCGGGCCAGGACTACGAGCAGTACTTC TRBJ2-7 TRBV7-2 . TRBD2
CSARHRGEQYF TGCAGTGCTAGACACAGGGGCGAGCAGTACTTC TRBJ2-7 TRBV20-1 . TRBD1
CASSLEGKDQETQYF TGTGCCAGCAGCTTAGAGGGGAAGGACCAAGAGACCCAGTACTTC TRBJ2-5 TRBV7-9 . .
CASSANRGRLEKLFF TGTGCCAGCTCAGCTAACAGGGGACGGCTTGAAAAACTGTTTTTT TRBJ1-4 TRBV18 . TRBD1
CASRDRGTDTQYF TGTGCCAGTAGGGACAGGGGCACAGATACGCAGTATTTT TRBJ2-3 TRBV19 . TRBD1
CASSELAGVGETQYF TGTGCCAGCAGTGAGTTAGCGGGAGTAGGAGAGACCCAGTACTTC TRBJ2-5 TRBV2 . TRBD2
CASRLTGTSGNEQFF TGTGCCAGCAGGCTTACCGGGACTAGCGGGAATGAGCAGTTCTTC TRBJ2-1 TRBV7-9 few TRBD2
CASSRGPGPGYEQYF TGCGCCAGCAGTCGGGGTCCGGGCCCCGGGTACGAGCAGTACTTC TRBJ2-7 TRBV4-3 . .
CASSAGLRTDTQYF TGTGCCAGCAGCGCGGGACTTAGGACAGATACGCAGTATTTT TRBJ2-3 TRBV11-3 . .
CASSLTGEETQYF TGTGCCAGCAGCCTGACAGGGGAAGAGACCCAGTACTTC TRBJ2-5 TRBV6-5 . TRBD1
CASSQEDRSPQETQYF TGCGCCAGCAGCCAAGAGGACAGGTCGCCCCAAGAGACCCAGTACTTC TRBJ2-5 TRBV4-3 . TRBD1
CASSPGQGAWEQYF TGTGCCAGCAGCCCCGGACAGGGGGCTTGGGAGCAGTACTTC TRBJ2-7 TRBV6-6 . TRBD1
CASSSEGVLKLFF TGTGCCAGCAGCAGCGAGGGCGTCTTAAAACTGTTTTTT TRBJ1-4 TRBV7-8 . .
CASSTGTGGGSSYEQYF TGTGCCAGCAGCACCGGGACAGGCGGGGGAAGCTCCTACGAGCAGTACTTC TRBJ2-7 TRBV7-2 few .
CAISLQGYGQPQHF TGTGCCATCAGTCTACAGGGGTACGGTCAGCCCCAGCATTTT TRBJ1-5 TRBV10-3 . TRBD1